The 12 T cell receptor beta chains below all came from one sample that was sequenced in a study of OX40 agonist ivuxolimab in advanced cancers. TCRdb's table, derived via immunoSEQ multiplex PCR, lists solely in-frame clones and lacks some. The table has 100,000 to 120,000 clones, roughly nine tenths seen once; the top ten hold 0.25% to 0.3%. The input for sequencing was CD4+ or CD8+ T cells sorted from blood, taken in a trial of the OX40 agonist ivuxolimab. The receptors originated from an adult with an advanced solid tumor such as melanoma, head and neck, liver or kidney cancer.

This clone was detected only once. This sequence joins TRBV4-1 and TRBJ2-7, with D maybe TRBD1 (5 bases). This CDR3 contains 16 residues. The V and J ends lost 0 bases and 1 base respectively, with 13 bases between them. Germline V lookup: CDR1 MGHRA, CDR2 YSYEKL. Here the CDR3 reads CASSQEGSDMSYEQYF. The CDR3, as DNA: TGCGCCAGCAGCCAAGAGGGGTCGGACATGTCCTACGAGCAGTACTTC.

A word on this clone: Other DNA variants within this sample encode the same CDR3. V usage is TRBV6-5 and J usage is TRBJ1-5; 9 nucleotides line up with TRBD1. V gave up 0 bases and J gave up 4 bases; unmatched junction bases: 1. Germline CDR1 MNHEY, CDR2 SVGAGI. The CDR3 extends over 15 amino acids. The DNA of the CDR3 is TGTGCCAGCAGTTACTCAGGGACAGGGAATCAGCCCCAGCATTTT. This sequence encodes CASSYSGTGNQPQHF.

The chain combines TRBV6-4 with TRBJ2-2; D is perhaps TRBD1 or TRBD2 (6 bases each). The CDR3 loop spans 18 amino acids. Germline V gene sequence: CDR1 MRHNA, CDR2 SNTAGT. V dropped 2 bases and J dropped 2 bases, with 18 bases sitting between them. The CDR3 DNA reads TGTGCCAGCAGTGACGGGGGGCAAGGCACAGCCAACACCGGGGAGCTGTTTTTT. As protein: CASSDGGQGTANTGELFF.

The V and J genes are TRBV6-1 and TRBJ1-2, with 10 nucleotides matching TRBD1. Per the germline V gene, CDR1 is MNHNS and CDR2 is SASEGT. The CDR3 spans 13 residues. J gave up 6 bases and V 6 bases, and 4 bases lay outside the gene matches. The CDR3 spells CASRRQGADGYTF. The CDR3 region has the DNA TGTGCCAGCAGAAGACAGGGGGCCGATGGCTACACCTTC.

The chain links TRBV19 to TRBJ2-7, with D tentatively TRBD1 or TRBD2 (5 bases each). Trimming stripped 5 bases from V and 3 bases from J, with 26 bases between. Germline CDR1 reads LNHDA; CDR2 reads SQIVND (reference sequence). The CDR3 sequence is 18 residues long. The CDR3 DNA sequence: TGTGCCAGTAGTGAAAACGGGGCGAGCGGAAATTTCTTCTACGAGCAGTACTTC. Its protein product is CASSENGASGNFFYEQYF.

V and J are TRBV7-2 and TRBJ1-1; D is unclear. Deletions cut 1 base from V and 4 bases from J, with 13 bases between. CDR1 SGHTA and CDR2 FQGNSA come from the germline V gene. The CDR3 is 15 residues long. CDR3 DNA: TGTGCCAGCAGCTTAGAGTTTTCAATACCCACTGAAGCTTTCTTT. Protein product: CASSLEFSIPTEAFF.

Comment on this clone: A junction boundary mismatches the germline segment, possibly from a read error. This chain joins TRBV18 and TRBJ2-4; TRBD2 might be the D (6 bases). CDR3 length equals 14 residues. Germline CDR1 is KGHSH and CDR2 is LQKENI. CDR3 nucleotides: TGTGCCAGCTCACCACAAATCGACCCGGGAGCGGCGGACTTC. Its translation: CASSPQIDPGAADF.

The J gene is TRBJ1-3, the V gene TRBV7-2; D perhaps matches TRBD1 (6 bases). V lost 5 bases and J lost 4, with 12 bases in between. Germline lookup yields CDR1 SGHTA and CDR2 FQGNSA. The CDR3 has 14 residues. The CDR3 here is CASSPRGKGNTIYF. The CDR3 bases are TGTGCCAGCAGCCCCAGGGGTAAAGGAAACACCATATATTTT.

The chain joins TRBV5-1 to TRBJ2-7, with 12 bases matching TRBD2. V lost 2 bases, J lost 5 bases, and 2 bases stayed unmatched. Germline V lookup: CDR1 SGHRS, CDR2 YFSETQ. The CDR3 runs 14 residues. Here the CDR3 reads CASSLLAGGNEQYF. The CDR3 DNA follows: TGCGCCAGCAGCTTACTAGCGGGAGGAAACGAGCAGTACTTC.

The gene calls are TRBV7-3 and TRBJ2-7; 9 positions match TRBD1. Trimming cost V 4 bases and J 4 bases; bases outside gene matches: 5. The CDR3 covers 14 residues. The germline V gene encodes CDR1 SGHTA and CDR2 FQGTGA. CDR3 sequence (DNA): TGTGCCAGCAGCTCCACAGGGGGCGCTTACGAGCAGTACTTC. Amino acids: CASSSTGGAYEQYF.

The chain combines TRBV6-4 with TRBJ1-1; no reliable D call. Germline V CDR1 and CDR2: MRHNA, SNTAGT. Trimming took 3 bases from V and 2 from J, leaving 7 bases between them. The CDR3 has 13 residues. CDR3 amino acids: CASSETVNTEAFF. As DNA, the CDR3 is TGTGCCAGCAGTGAAACAGTTAACACTGAAGCTTTCTTT.

The chain links TRBV29-1 to TRBJ2-5; D call uncertain. The CDR3 sequence is 14 residues long. V was cut by 3 bases and J by 2 bases, with 13 bases left in between. The V gene's germline CDR1 is SQVTM and CDR2 ANQGSEA. The DNA of the CDR3 is TGCAGCGTTGAGGCGCAACAGCTTCAAGAGACCCAGTACTTC. This translates into CSVEAQQLQETQYF.